These 29 T cell receptor beta chains came from one sample sequenced in a study of siplizumab effects on memory and regulatory T cells. Only in-frame clones appear in the TCRdb table, and some are missing; sequencing was by immunoSEQ multiplex PCR. Altogether 85,000 to 95,000 clones are present, 94% being singletons, with the ten largest covering around 0.3%. Sequencing used non-Treg CD4+ T cells sorted from blood. The source of these receptors is a human donor in good health.

The chain couples TRBV5-1 to TRBJ2-7; tentatively, D is TRBD1 or TRBD2 (6 bases each). The V gene lost 0 bases and the J gene lost 3 bases, with 13 bases spanning the gap. CDR1 is SGHRS and CDR2 is YFSETQ in the germline V gene. This CDR3 is 15 amino acids long. CDR3 sequence: CASSLATGAGYEQYF. As DNA, the CDR3 is TGCGCCAGCAGCTTGGCCACGGGGGCCGGCTACGAGCAGTACTTC.

The CDR3 sequence: CASSPQGGHEQFF. The CDR3 region has the DNA TGTGCCAGCAGCCCCCAGGGGGGGCATGAGCAGTTCTTC. The chain recombines TRBV7-9 with TRBJ2-1; D may be TRBD1 or TRBD2 (7 bases each). The length of the CDR3 is 13 residues. V dropped 5 bases and J dropped 8 bases, with 13 bases sitting between them. The germline CDR1 and CDR2 sequences are SEHNR and FQNEAQ (reference sequence).

CDR3 amino acids: CASSQDQTYYGYTF. CDR3 DNA sequence: TGCGCCAGCAGCCAAGACCAGACCTACTATGGCTACACCTTC. V usage is TRBV4-1 and J usage is TRBJ1-2; the D is unclear. Trimming shortened V by 0 bases and J by 3 bases, and 8 bases separated the two germline ends. The CDR3 sequence is 14 residues long. Germline V gene data show CDR1 as MGHRA and CDR2 as YSYEKL.

The table lists this clone with a few counts. The chain links TRBV6-1 to TRBJ1-1; D uncertain. Germline CDR1 is MNHNS and CDR2 is SASEGT. Trimming removed 6 bases from V and 2 bases from J, with 10 bases in between. This CDR3 spans 13 amino acids. CDR3 DNA: TGTGCCAGCAGAACGACAAGAAACACTGAAGCTTTCTTT. As protein: CASRTTRNTEAFF.

J is TRBJ2-1 and V is TRBV10-2; TRBD2 agrees at 8 bases. After removal of 7 bases from V and 6 bases from J, the junction contained 5 bases not matched to a gene. This CDR3 is built from 13 residues. Germline V CDR1 and CDR2: WSHSY, SAAADI. The CDR3 DNA sequence: TGCGCCAGCACCCAGCGGGGGATCAATGAGCAGTTCTTC. Translation: CASTQRGINEQFF.

CDR3 DNA: TGTGCCAGCTCACCACCGGCGGGATACACCGGGGAGCTGTTTTTT. Its translation: CASSPPAGYTGELFF. This rearrangement joins TRBV18 to TRBJ2-2, with D perhaps matching TRBD2 (6 bases). The germline CDR1 and CDR2 sequences are KGHSH and LQKENI. V was shortened by 0 bases and J by 3 bases, with 8 bases between the two germline ends. The CDR3 is 15 residues long.

The chain joins TRBV5-4 to TRBJ2-5; D assignment may be TRBD1 or TRBD2 (6 bases each). The CDR3 runs 14 residues. Germline V gives CDR1 SGHNT, CDR2 YYREEE (reference sequence). Trimming cost V 4 bases and J 5 bases, with 15 bases left between them. DNA of the CDR3: TGTGCCAGCAGCCGGCCCGGGGGCGAGGAGACCCAGTACTTC. It yields the protein CASSRPGGEETQYF.

The chain combines TRBV23-1 with TRBJ2-7, with D uncertain. TRBV23-1 is filed as an ORF, its function uncertain. V was trimmed by 3 bases and J by 2 bases, leaving 8 bases between them. CDR3 length equals 13 residues. CDR3 residues: CASSQGSPYEQYF. The CDR3 DNA reads as TGCGCCAGCAGTCAGGGTTCCCCCTACGAGCAGTACTTC.

The J gene is TRBJ2-3, the V gene TRBV29-1; 8 nucleotides match TRBD2. The V segment lost 3 bases and the J segment 2 bases; nucleotides outside the gene matches: 7. Germline V gene sequence: CDR1 SQVTM, CDR2 ANQGSEA. This CDR3 spans 15 amino acids. CDR3 in DNA: TGCAGCGTTGAGGCGGGACTAGGAAACACAGATACGCAGTATTTT. Amino acids: CSVEAGLGNTDTQYF.

The chain uses TRBV20-1 and TRBJ1-2, with unresolved D. With 2 bases removed from V and 7 bases from J, the gap between germline ends came to 8 bases. Germline loops: CDR1 DFQATT, CDR2 SNEGSKA (reference sequence). This CDR3 has 11 amino acids. The CDR3 protein is CSARFLVGYTF. The CDR3 DNA is TGCAGTGCTAGATTCCTTGTTGGCTACACCTTC.

The CDR3 region is CASSPTGLNTEAFF. CDR3 DNA sequence: TGTGCCAGCAGCCCGACAGGGTTGAACACTGAAGCTTTCTTT. V and J are TRBV5-6 and TRBJ1-1, with TRBD1 matching over 7 bases. This CDR3 is 14 amino acids long. Germline V gene data show CDR1 as SGHDT and CDR2 as YYEEEE. The V segment lost 4 bases and the J segment 0 bases; nucleotides outside the gene matches: 3.

J is TRBJ1-1 and V is TRBV10-2, with D unresolved. V lost 5 bases and J 5 bases, leaving 9 bases between the germline ends. CDR3 length: 12 amino acids. Germline CDR1 WSHSY, CDR2 SAAADI. The CDR3 region has the DNA TGCGCCAGCAGTCAAGGGAGGACTGAAGCTTTCTTT. Encoded protein: CASSQGRTEAFF.

The chain links TRBV5-1 to TRBJ1-1; 12 bases fit TRBD1. The CDR3 is 17 amino acids. V lost 4 bases and J lost 0; bases outside the gene matches: 7. Germline V gene sequence: CDR1 SGHRS, CDR2 YFSETQ. CDR3 sequence reads: CASSKGQGARMNTEAFF. The CDR3 nucleotides read TGCGCCAGCAGCAAGGGACAGGGGGCAAGGATGAACACTGAAGCTTTCTTT. Variable domain in full (rest from reference TRBV5-1 and TRBJ1-1): KAGVTQTPRYLIKTRGQQVTLSCSPISGHRSVSWYQQTPGQGLQFLFEYFSETQRNKGNFPGRFSGRQFSNSRSEMNVSTLELGDSALYLCASSKGQGARMNTEAFFGQGTRLTVV.

This clone was detected a few times. CDR3 sequence: CAISEGDGYQPQHF. The DNA for the CDR3 is TGTGCCATCAGTGAGGGGGACGGATATCAGCCCCAGCATTTT. This chain links TRBV10-3 with TRBJ1-5; perhaps TRBD1 as D (5 bases). From germline, CDR1 is ENHRY and CDR2 SYGVKD. The ends were cut back, 2 bases at V and 5 bases at J, with 10 bases in the middle. The CDR3 has 14 amino acids.

The chain uses TRBV6-5 and TRBJ2-3; D is uncertain. Germline loops: CDR1 MNHEY, CDR2 SVGAGI. This CDR3 comprises 12 residues. The germline V and J ends were trimmed by 6 bases and 0 bases, with 4 bases remaining between them. CDR3 DNA sequence: TGTGCCAGCAGGGACAGCACAGATACGCAGTATTTT. It specifies CASRDSTDTQYF.

The V and J genes are TRBV2 and TRBJ2-7; 8 bases align to TRBD2. V shed 7 bases, J shed 7 bases, and the junction held 12 bases outside the gene matches. CDR3 length: 14 residues. Germline lookup yields CDR1 SNHLY and CDR2 FYNNEI. The CDR3: CASNGRGGPGEQYF. In DNA, the CDR3 is TGTGCCAGCAACGGCCGGGGGGGGCCTGGAGAGCAGTACTTC.

CDR3 nucleotides: TGTGCCAGCAGCGTGGGAGGGTCGACGGAGACCCAGTACTTC. Its protein is CASSVGGSTETQYF. The chain joins TRBV9 to TRBJ2-5; 7 bases are a match to TRBD2. The germline V gene has CDR1 SGDLS and CDR2 YYNGEE. With 2 bases clipped from V and 5 bases from J, the junction kept 6 bases outside the gene matches. This CDR3 region has 14 residues.

The CDR3 protein is CASSEQGPGANVLTF. The CDR3 coding sequence is TGTGCCAGCAGCGAACAGGGTCCCGGGGCCAACGTCCTGACTTTC. This chain uses TRBV5-4 with TRBJ2-6, with D possibly TRBD1 on 6 matching bases. Germline-derived CDR1 and CDR2 are SGHNT and YYREEE (reference sequence). The CDR3 consists of 15 residues. V was shortened by 4 bases and J by 4 bases, with 12 bases between the two germline ends.

The V and J genes are TRBV30 and TRBJ2-7, with unresolved D. The CDR3 length is 13 residues. Trimming took off 4 bases at V and 4 bases at J, with 14 bases between the two ends. In germline, CDR1 is GTSNPN, CDR2 SVGIG (reference sequence). CDR3 DNA sequence: TGTGCCTGGACCCGTGGCCCTCTTTACGAGCAGTACTTC. It is translated as CAWTRGPLYEQYF.

V usage is TRBV19 and J usage is TRBJ2-1; TRBD1 aligns across 7 bases. V was pared by 0 bases and J by 9 bases, with 8 bases of the junction left unmatched. This CDR3 spans 15 amino acids. CDR1 LNHDA and CDR2 SQIVND come from the germline V gene (reference sequence). CDR3 nucleotide sequence: TGTGCCAGTAGTATAGATCTGGGCAGGGGGATTGAGCAGTTCTTC. It encodes CASSIDLGRGIEQFF.

The chain uses TRBV5-3 and TRBJ1-6; unclear D gene. TRBV5-3 is an ORF, and what it does is uncertain. The CDR3 totals 18 residues. Trimming cost V 2 bases and J 0 bases, with 15 bases left between them. For the CDR3, the DNA is TGTGCCAGAAGCTTAAGAGGTACCTTACGCTCCTATAATTCACCCCTCCACTTT. It encodes CARSLRGTLRSYNSPLHF.

This clone has a single count. The chain is built from TRBV5-5 and TRBJ2-7; TRBD1 aligns across 9 bases. In germline, CDR1 is SGHKS, CDR2 YYEKEE (reference sequence). The CDR3 length is 16 residues. V lost 1 base and J lost 1; bases outside the gene matches: 6. The CDR3 loop reads CASSLYATGGSYEQYF. The CDR3 DNA is TGTGCCAGCAGCTTGTATGCGACAGGGGGTTCCTACGAGCAGTACTTC.

The gene calls are TRBV19 and TRBJ1-5; the D gene is possibly TRBD1 (5 bases). The germline gives CDR1 LNHDA, CDR2 SQIVND (reference sequence). Trimming left V 1 base short and J 4 bases short, with 20 bases between. This CDR3 spans 18 amino acids. Written as DNA, the CDR3 is TGTGCCAGTAGTATAGTCCGGGGGGGGACCTGGGAGAATCAGCCCCAGCATTTT. Its translation is CASSIVRGGTWENQPQHF.

The chain combines TRBV28 with TRBJ2-7, with unresolved D. Germline CDR1 is MDHEN and CDR2 is SYDVKM. V shed 1 base and J shed 4 bases, with 8 bases lying between them. The CDR3 loop spans 13 amino acids. This CDR3 reads CASSLSNPYEQYF. In nucleotides, the CDR3 is TGTGCCAGCAGTTTATCGAACCCTTACGAGCAGTACTTC. The whole variable domain, filled in from reference TRBV28 and TRBJ2-7, reads DVKVTQSSRYLVKRTGEKVFLECVQDMDHENMFWYRQDPGLGLRLIYFSYDVKMKEKGDIPEGYSVSREKKERFSLILESASTNQTSMYLCASSLSNPYEQYFGPGTRLTVT.

The genes are TRBV5-1 and TRBJ2-1; 7 nucleotides agree with TRBD1. There are 15 residues in the CDR3. Trimming took 3 bases from V and 4 from J; bases not matched to a gene: 7. The germline V gene has CDR1 SGHRS and CDR2 YFSETQ. The CDR3 DNA reads as TGCGCCAGCAGCTCCGGGACAGTGCCTTACAATGAGCAGTTCTTC. Protein product: CASSSGTVPYNEQFF.

The chain couples TRBV29-1 to TRBJ1-4; 7 nucleotides agree with TRBD1. The germline CDR1 and CDR2 sequences are SQVTM and ANQGSEA. The V gene end was trimmed by 4 bases and the J gene end by 7 bases; junction bases not matched to a gene: 6. The CDR3 runs 13 residues. CDR3: CSVGLYRGEKLFF. CDR3 DNA sequence: TGCAGCGTTGGACTATACAGGGGTGAAAAACTGTTTTTT.

The chain is built from TRBV27 and TRBJ1-1; D is possibly TRBD1 (5 bases). The V end was cut by 2 bases, the J end by 0 bases, with 7 bases between. The CDR3 spans 14 residues. The germline V gene has CDR1 MNHEY and CDR2 SMNVEV (reference sequence). This CDR3 is CASSLKTVNTEAFF. CDR3 coding DNA: TGTGCCAGCAGTTTAAAGACAGTGAACACTGAAGCTTTCTTT.

This chain connects TRBV14 to TRBJ2-5; TRBD1 is a possible D gene (6 bases). CDR3 size: 15 residues. V was shortened by 3 bases and J by 5 bases, with 16 bases between the two germline ends. The germline V gene encodes CDR1 SGHDN and CDR2 FVKESK. This chain's CDR3 is CASSHKVRGFETQYF. CDR3 nucleotides: TGTGCCAGCAGCCACAAGGTCAGGGGCTTTGAGACCCAGTACTTC. The entire variable domain, with the rest obtained from reference TRBV14 and TRBJ2-5, is as follows: EAGVTQFPSHSVIEKGQTVTLRCDPISGHDNLYWYRRVMGKEIKFLLHFVKESKQDESGMPNNRFLAERTGGTYSTLKVQPAELEDSGVYFCASSHKVRGFETQYFGPGTRLLVL.

A remark on this clone: Compared with germline, one end of the junction differs, possibly owing to a read error. The CDR3 DNA is TGTGCCGACCGGAACCCCGGGGAGCTGTTTTTT. Its translation: CADRNPGELFF. The chain employs TRBV6-8 and TRBJ2-2; no definite D call. The germline CDR1 and CDR2 sequences are MNHGY and SAAAGT. CDR3 length equals 11 residues.